This entry is about one TCR beta chain. Its antigen is still unknown. A second PCR, run for about 7 to 11 cycles, used a sample-barcoded 5' primer plus a J-beta primer mix. Via MiXCR, TCRdb re-called the 5' RACE reads, giving one row per CDR3 protein. The sample shows about 1.5 million distinct CDR3 sequences, roughly 45% of them seen only once. The authors isolated at least 6.5 million PBMCs per sample. This sample was included in a study of blood T cells in healthy people across ages. Whole-study findings and limits: Across samples, TCR beta diversity tracked strongly with naive T cell percentage. Because sorting was not performed, PBMCs prevented conclusive naive versus antigen-experienced comparison. Roughly linear age-related decline in beta diversity appeared, significant by age about 37.

The length of the CDR3 is 16 residues. Germline-derived CDR1 and CDR2 are MDHEN and SYDVKM. Trimming pared 7 bases from V and 3 bases from J, leaving 19 bases between. Material for sequencing was blood. The chain links TRBV28 to TRBJ2-1; possibly TRBD2 for D (7 bases). The sequence derives from a woman between 18 and 30 years old in good health. CDR3 protein: CASTGGGSLYYNEQFF. DNA for the CDR3: TGTGCCAGCACCGGGGGCGGGAGCCTTTACTACAATGAGCAGTTCTTC.